This entry lists 19 T cell receptor beta chains sequenced from one sample in a study of CD8 T cells in Susac syndrome. After extraction with the RNeasy kit, roughly 0.45 to 1 ug of the RNA was reverse transcribed using random hexamers. TCRdb independently ran MiXCR on the immunoSEQ multiplex PCR reads; one entry per CDR3 protein. The sample has 400,000 to 550,000 distinct CDR3 sequences; approximately 85% are singletons. Sequencing used CD8+ T cells from PBMCs. The receptors originated from a human donor with multiple sclerosis.

This chain uses TRBV7-9 with TRBJ1-2; D is uncertain. Germline V gives CDR1 SEHNR, CDR2 FQNEAQ (reference sequence). The V and J ends lost 0 bases and 4 bases respectively, with 12 bases between them. This CDR3 contains 15 residues. The CDR3 bases are TGTGCCAGCAGCTTAGCGGCAGAGTCTGTCTATGGCTACACCTTC. This codes for CASSLAAESVYGYTF.

The J gene is TRBJ1-1, the V gene TRBV20-1, with 8 positions matching TRBD1. CDR1 and CDR2 from the germline V gene are DFQATT and SNEGSKA (reference sequence). V lost 0 bases and J lost 1; bases outside the gene matches: 4. The length of the CDR3 is 15 residues. CDR3 sequence reads: CSARDVGQANTEAFF. The CDR3 region has the DNA TGCAGTGCTAGAGATGTGGGACAGGCGAACACTGAAGCTTTCTTT.

V usage is TRBV13 and J usage is TRBJ2-1, with 12 positions matching TRBD2. Trimming at V came to 5 bases and at J to 5 bases, leaving 4 bases not matched to a gene. Germline CDR1 PRHDT, CDR2 FYEKMQ (reference sequence). The CDR3 is 15 residues long. CDR3 sequence (DNA): TGTGCCAGCAGCGACGGACTAGCGGGGCACAATGAGCAGTTCTTC. Translating it yields CASSDGLAGHNEQFF.

V gene TRBV6-1 combines with J gene TRBJ2-7; tentatively, D is TRBD1 (6 bases). CDR1 and CDR2 from the germline V gene are MNHNS and SASEGT. The CDR3 totals 13 residues. Trimming took 4 bases from V and 3 from J, leaving 10 bases between them. The CDR3: CASSAGDNYEQYF. For the CDR3, the DNA is TGTGCCAGCAGTGCCGGGGACAACTACGAGCAGTACTTC.

The chain employs TRBV12-3 or TRBV12-4 and TRBJ2-2, with 9 bases aligning to TRBD1. The CDR3 has 15 residues. The V gene end was trimmed by 5 bases and the J gene end by 5 bases; junction bases not matched to a gene: 6. The CDR3 loop reads CASSPGTGMTGELFF. CDR3 in DNA: TGTGCCAGCAGTCCCGGGACAGGGATGACCGGGGAGCTGTTTTTT.

The chain carries TRBV9 and TRBJ1-4; TRBD1 agrees at 8 bases. This CDR3 has 17 residues. J gave up 4 bases and V 5 bases, and 13 bases lay outside the gene matches. Germline CDR1 SGDLS, CDR2 YYNGEE. The CDR3 loop is CASSPDGTGWGNEKLFF. CDR3 nucleotide sequence: TGTGCCAGCAGTCCTGACGGGACAGGTTGGGGTAATGAAAAACTGTTTTTT. Combining the CDR3 with reference TRBV9 and TRBJ1-4 gives the whole variable domain DSGVTQTPKHLITATGQRVTLRCSPRSGDLSVYWYQQSLDQGLQFLIQYYNGEERAKGNILERFSAQQFPDLHSELNLSSLELGDSALYFCASSPDGTGWGNEKLFFGSGTQLSVL.

This chain links TRBV6-1 with TRBJ2-1; D possibly uses TRBD1 or TRBD2 (5 bases each). This CDR3 is built from 14 residues. V was trimmed by 5 bases and J by 3 bases, leaving 11 bases between them. Germline V gene sequence: CDR1 MNHNS, CDR2 SASEGT. CDR3 DNA sequence: TGTGCCAGCAGTTGGGACGGTGGCTACAATGAGCAGTTCTTC. Translating it yields CASSWDGGYNEQFF.

This chain links TRBV19 with TRBJ2-3; TRBD1 agrees at 7 bases. V shed 8 bases and J 4 bases; nucleotides not matched to a gene: 9. Germline V gene lookup returns CDR1 LNHDA and CDR2 SQIVND (reference sequence). This CDR3 contains 14 residues. The CDR3 sequence: CASGKADRPDTQYF. In DNA form, the CDR3 reads TGTGCCAGTGGAAAGGCGGACAGGCCAGATACGCAGTATTTT.

The chain couples TRBV7-9 to TRBJ2-7; possible D gene TRBD1, 6 bases. This CDR3 spans 16 amino acids. V was cut by 0 bases and J by 2 bases, with 14 bases left in between. Germline CDR1 is SEHNR and CDR2 is FQNEAQ (reference sequence). The CDR3 region is CASSLASGQSPYEQYF. In DNA, the CDR3 is TGTGCCAGCAGCTTAGCGTCCGGACAGTCACCCTACGAGCAGTACTTC.

The V call is TRBV5-1, the J call TRBJ2-1; D is uncertain. The CDR3 length is 16 residues. Germline values: CDR1 SGHRS, CDR2 YFSETQ. V lost 4 bases and J lost 3, with 17 bases in between. This CDR3 is CASSPPFSDGYNEQFF. In DNA form, the CDR3 reads TGCGCCAGCAGCCCCCCCTTCTCAGACGGCTACAATGAGCAGTTCTTC.

The rearrangement joins TRBV28 to TRBJ2-7; the D gene is possibly TRBD1 (6 bases). Germline CDR1 is MDHEN and CDR2 is SYDVKM. The CDR3 is 16 residues long. Deletions cut 5 bases from V and 5 bases from J, with 22 bases between. The CDR3 DNA sequence: TGTGCCAGCAGTCTGACTTCGACAGGATTGTTTGACGAGCAGTACTTC. Amino acids: CASSLTSTGLFDEQYF. Combining the CDR3 with reference TRBV28 and TRBJ2-7 gives the whole variable domain DVKVTQSSRYLVKRTGEKVFLECVQDMDHENMFWYRQDPGLGLRLIYFSYDVKMKEKGDIPEGYSVSREKKERFSLILESASTNQTSMYLCASSLTSTGLFDEQYFGPGTRLTVT.

The chain recombines TRBV12-3 or TRBV12-4 with TRBJ1-1, with D perhaps TRBD1 (5 bases). This CDR3 contains 15 residues. Trimming took off 6 bases at V and 4 bases at J, with 18 bases between the two ends. Written as DNA, the CDR3 is TGTGCCAGCAGGATGGGGCCTGGGAGGGGCACTGAAGCTTTCTTT. This translates into CASRMGPGRGTEAFF.

The chain employs TRBV11-2 and TRBJ2-3; perhaps TRBD2 as D (7 bases). CDR1 is SGHAT, CDR2 FQNNGV, per germline. The ends were cut back, 7 bases at V and 6 bases at J, with 17 bases in the middle. CDR3 length equals 14 residues. CDR3 in DNA: TGTGCCAGCACCTCGGGGGGTACAGGGGATACGCAGTATTTT. It specifies CASTSGGTGDTQYF.

The J gene is TRBJ2-5, the V gene TRBV28, with 9 bases identical to TRBD2. Germline CDR1 is MDHEN and CDR2 is SYDVKM. The CDR3 loop spans 18 amino acids. With 2 bases clipped from V and 1 base from J, the junction kept 11 bases outside the gene matches. CDR3 bases: TGTGCCAGCAGTTTACACCGGGAGGTAGCGGGAGTCCAAGAGACCCAGTACTTC. Translated: CASSLHREVAGVQETQYF.

The chain couples TRBV7-9 to TRBJ2-2; the D is unclear. CDR3 size: 15 residues. Trimming took 5 bases from V and 0 from J, leaving 10 bases between them. The germline CDR1 and CDR2 sequences are SEHNR and FQNEAQ (reference sequence). Here the CDR3 reads CASSPSIANTGELFF. The CDR3 coding sequence is TGTGCCAGCAGCCCCAGTATCGCGAACACCGGGGAGCTGTTTTTT. The variable domain in full, with the rest retrieved from reference TRBV7-9 and TRBJ2-2, is DTGVSQNPRHKITKRGQNVTFRCDPISEHNRLYWYRQTLGQGPEFLTYFQNEAQLEKSRLLSDRFSAERPKGSFSTLEIQRTEQGDSAMYLCASSPSIANTGELFFGEGSRLTVL.

The rearrangement joins TRBV29-1 to TRBJ2-1; TRBD2 matches at 8 bases. The V gene's germline CDR1 is SQVTM and CDR2 ANQGSEA. Trimming cost V 6 bases and J 6 bases; bases outside gene matches: 13. This CDR3 is built from 15 residues. CDR3 residues: CSVSRIGGAGNEQFF. As DNA, the CDR3 is TGCAGCGTCAGTCGTATCGGGGGGGCCGGCAATGAGCAGTTCTTC.

This chain connects TRBV30 to TRBJ2-7, with 11 bases matching TRBD2. The CDR3 consists of 14 residues. Germline CDR1 GTSNPN, CDR2 SVGIG (reference sequence). J gave up 3 bases and V 3 bases, and 4 bases lay outside the gene matches. The CDR3, as DNA: TGTGCCTGGAGCCCGGGACTAGCGGACTACGAGCAGTACTTC. This translates into CAWSPGLADYEQYF.

The V gene is TRBV5-6, the J gene TRBJ2-2, with D maybe TRBD2 (6 bases). Trimming shortened V by 4 bases and J by 7 bases, and 17 bases separated the two germline ends. The CDR3 totals 15 residues. The germline gives CDR1 SGHDT, CDR2 YYEEEE. The CDR3 sequence is CASSLTSPLGGELFF. In DNA, the CDR3 is TGTGCCAGCAGCCTCACTAGCCCCTTGGGCGGGGAGCTGTTTTTT.

This sequence joins TRBV4-1 and TRBJ2-3; perhaps TRBD1 as D (6 bases). Germline V CDR1 and CDR2: MGHRA, YSYEKL. Trimming removed 1 base from V and 2 bases from J, with 13 bases in between. This CDR3 spans 16 amino acids. The DNA for the CDR3 is TGCGCCAGCAGCCAAGCGGGACACCTCCTCACAGATACGCAGTATTTT. It encodes CASSQAGHLLTDTQYF.